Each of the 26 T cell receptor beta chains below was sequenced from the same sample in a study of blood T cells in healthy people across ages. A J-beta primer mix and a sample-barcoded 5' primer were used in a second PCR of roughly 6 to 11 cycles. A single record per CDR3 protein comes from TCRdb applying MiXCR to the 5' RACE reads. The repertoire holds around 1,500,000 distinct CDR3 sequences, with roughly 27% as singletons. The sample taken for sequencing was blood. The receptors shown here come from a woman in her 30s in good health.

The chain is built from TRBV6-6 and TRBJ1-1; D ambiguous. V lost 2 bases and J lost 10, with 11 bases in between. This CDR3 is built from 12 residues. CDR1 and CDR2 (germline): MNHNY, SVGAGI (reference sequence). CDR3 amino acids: CASSYPEHAAFF. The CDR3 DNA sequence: TGTGCCAGCAGTTACCCGGAACACGCAGCTTTCTTT.

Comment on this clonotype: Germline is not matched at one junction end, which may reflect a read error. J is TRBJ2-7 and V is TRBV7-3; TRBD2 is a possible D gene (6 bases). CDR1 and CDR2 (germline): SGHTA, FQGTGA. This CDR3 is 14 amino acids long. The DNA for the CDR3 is TGTGCCAGCGGCTTAACGGCGGGGAACAATGAGCAGTACTTC. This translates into CASGLTAGNNEQYF.

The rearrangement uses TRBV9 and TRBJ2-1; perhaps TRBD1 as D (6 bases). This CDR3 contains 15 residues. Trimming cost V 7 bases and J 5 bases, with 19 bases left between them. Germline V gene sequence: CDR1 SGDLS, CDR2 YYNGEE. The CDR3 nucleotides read TGTGCCAGCGGAGAGGGGGTTATAAATCACAATGAGCAGTTCTTC. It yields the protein CASGEGVINHNEQFF.

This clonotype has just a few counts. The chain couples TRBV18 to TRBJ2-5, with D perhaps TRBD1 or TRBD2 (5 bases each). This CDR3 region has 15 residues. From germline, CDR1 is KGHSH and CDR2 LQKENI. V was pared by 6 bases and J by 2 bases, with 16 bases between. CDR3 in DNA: TGTGCCAGCTCCGTCTCCGAGGGGATACAAGAGACCCAGTACTTC. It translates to CASSVSEGIQETQYF.

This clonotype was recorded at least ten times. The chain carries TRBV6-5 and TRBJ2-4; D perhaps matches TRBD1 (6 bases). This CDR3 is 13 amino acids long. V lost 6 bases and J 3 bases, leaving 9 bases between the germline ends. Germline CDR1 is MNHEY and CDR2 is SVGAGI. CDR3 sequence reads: CASSQGFKNIQYF. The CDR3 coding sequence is TGTGCCAGCAGCCAGGGGTTCAAAAACATTCAGTACTTC.

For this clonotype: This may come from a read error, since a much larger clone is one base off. CDR3 sequence reads: CRARDIQETQYF. The DNA of the CDR3 is TGCAGGGCTAGGGACATACAAGAGACCCAGTACTTC. This chain connects TRBV20-1 to TRBJ2-5; a possible D gene is TRBD1 (6 bases). The CDR3 extends over 12 amino acids. CDR1 DFQATT and CDR2 SNEGSKA come from the germline V gene (reference sequence).

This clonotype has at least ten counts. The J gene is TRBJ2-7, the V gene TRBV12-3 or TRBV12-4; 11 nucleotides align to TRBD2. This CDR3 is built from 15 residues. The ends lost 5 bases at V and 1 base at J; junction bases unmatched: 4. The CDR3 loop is CASSKGLAVSYEQYF. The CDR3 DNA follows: TGTGCCAGCAGTAAGGGACTAGCGGTATCCTACGAGCAGTACTTC.

For the CDR3, the DNA is TGCAGTGCTAAAAGGTCCGGGACCGGTAGCAATGAAAAACTGTTTTTT. Protein sequence: CSAKRSGTGSNEKLFF. The chain carries TRBV20-1 and TRBJ1-4; tentatively, D is TRBD1 (5 bases). Germline CDR1 is DFQATT and CDR2 is SNEGSKA (reference sequence). This CDR3 spans 16 amino acids. Trimming pared 4 bases from V and 5 bases from J, leaving 20 bases between.

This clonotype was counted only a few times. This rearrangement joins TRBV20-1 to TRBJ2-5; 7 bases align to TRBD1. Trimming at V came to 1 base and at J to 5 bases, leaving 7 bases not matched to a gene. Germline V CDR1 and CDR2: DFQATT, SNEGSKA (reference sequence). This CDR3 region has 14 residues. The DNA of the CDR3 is TGCAGTGCTAGAGGGGGAAACAGGGGTGAGACCCAGTACTTC. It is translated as CSARGGNRGETQYF.

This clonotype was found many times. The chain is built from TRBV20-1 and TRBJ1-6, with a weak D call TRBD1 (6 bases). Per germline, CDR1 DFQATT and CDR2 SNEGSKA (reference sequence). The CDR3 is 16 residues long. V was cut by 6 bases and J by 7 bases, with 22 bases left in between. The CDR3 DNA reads TGCAGTGCCCGAGTACAGGGTCCACTCCTCAATTCACCCCTCCACTTT. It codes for CSARVQGPLLNSPLHF.

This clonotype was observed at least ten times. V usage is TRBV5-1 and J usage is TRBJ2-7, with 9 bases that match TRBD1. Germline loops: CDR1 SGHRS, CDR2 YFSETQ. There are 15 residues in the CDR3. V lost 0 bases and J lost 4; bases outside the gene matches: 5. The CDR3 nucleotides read TGCGCCAGCAGCTTGGGGCCGGGACAGGGATACGAGCAGTACTTC. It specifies CASSLGPGQGYEQYF.

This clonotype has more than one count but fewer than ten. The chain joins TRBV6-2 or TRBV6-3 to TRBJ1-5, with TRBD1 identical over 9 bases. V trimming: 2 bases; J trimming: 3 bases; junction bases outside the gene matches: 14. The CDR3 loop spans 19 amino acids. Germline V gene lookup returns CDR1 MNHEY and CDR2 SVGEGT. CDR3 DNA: TGTGCCAGCAGTTACCCCACAGGGGGCGGGATTATATCCAATCAGCCCCAGCATTTT. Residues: CASSYPTGGGIISNQPQHF.

CDR3 in amino acids: CASSYYTQGRRDYGYTF. The CDR3 DNA reads TGTGCCAGCAGTTACTACACGCAGGGGCGGAGAGACTATGGCTACACCTTC. This sequence joins TRBV6-2 or TRBV6-3 and TRBJ1-2; a possible D gene is TRBD1 (6 bases). From germline, CDR1 is MNHEY and CDR2 SVGEGT. V was trimmed by 1 base and J by 3 bases, leaving 18 bases between them. The CDR3 contains 17 residues.

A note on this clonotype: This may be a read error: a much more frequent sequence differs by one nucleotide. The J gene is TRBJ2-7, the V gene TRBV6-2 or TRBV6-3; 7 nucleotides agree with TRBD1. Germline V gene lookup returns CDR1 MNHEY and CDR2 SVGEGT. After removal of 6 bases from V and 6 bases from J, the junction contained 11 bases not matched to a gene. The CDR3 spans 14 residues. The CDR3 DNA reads TGTGCCAGCAGGGATCCGGGACAGACCTGCGAGCAGTACTTC. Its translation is CASRDPGQTCEQYF.

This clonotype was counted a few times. CDR3 in amino acids: CATSDGVSQPQHF. DNA of the CDR3: TGTGCCACCAGTGACGGTGTAAGCCAGCCCCAGCATTTT. The chain recombines TRBV24-1 with TRBJ1-5; no definite D call. Per germline, CDR1 KGHDR and CDR2 SFDVKD. This CDR3 is built from 13 residues. Trimming took 4 bases from V and 7 from J, leaving 10 bases between them.

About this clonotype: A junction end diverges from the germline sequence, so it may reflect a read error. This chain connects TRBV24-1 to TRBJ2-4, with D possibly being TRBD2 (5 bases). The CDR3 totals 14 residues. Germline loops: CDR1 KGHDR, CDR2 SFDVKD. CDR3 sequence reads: CATSDSRGKNIQYF. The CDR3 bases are TGTGCCACCAGCGATTCGAGAGGGAAAAACATTCAGTACTTC.

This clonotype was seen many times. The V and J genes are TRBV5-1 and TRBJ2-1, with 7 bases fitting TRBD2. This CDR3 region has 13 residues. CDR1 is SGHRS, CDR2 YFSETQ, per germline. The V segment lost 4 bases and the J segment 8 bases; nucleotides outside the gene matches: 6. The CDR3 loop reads CASSEIAGYEQFF. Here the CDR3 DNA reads TGCGCCAGCAGCGAAATAGCGGGCTATGAGCAGTTCTTC.

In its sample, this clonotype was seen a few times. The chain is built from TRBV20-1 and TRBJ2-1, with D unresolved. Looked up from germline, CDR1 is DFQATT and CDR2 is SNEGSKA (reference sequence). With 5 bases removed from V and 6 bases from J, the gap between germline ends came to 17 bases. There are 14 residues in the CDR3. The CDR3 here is CSAPDGRMANEQFF. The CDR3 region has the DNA TGCAGTGCTCCGGACGGTCGGATGGCCAATGAGCAGTTCTTC.

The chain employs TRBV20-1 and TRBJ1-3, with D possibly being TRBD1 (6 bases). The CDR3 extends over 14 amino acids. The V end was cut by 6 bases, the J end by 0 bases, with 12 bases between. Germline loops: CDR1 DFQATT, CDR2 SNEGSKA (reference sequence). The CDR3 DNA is TGCAGTGCCACACAGGGCTTCTCTGGAAACACCATATATTTT. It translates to CSATQGFSGNTIYF.

CDR3 amino acids: CASSQEFGLSTEAFF. CDR3 nucleotide sequence: TGCGCCAGCAGCCAAGAATTTGGGCTGTCCACTGAAGCTTTCTTT. V usage is TRBV4-1 and J usage is TRBJ1-1, with D hard to call. The CDR3 loop spans 15 amino acids. CDR1 MGHRA and CDR2 YSYEKL come from the germline V gene. V was pared by 0 bases and J by 4 bases, with 12 bases between.

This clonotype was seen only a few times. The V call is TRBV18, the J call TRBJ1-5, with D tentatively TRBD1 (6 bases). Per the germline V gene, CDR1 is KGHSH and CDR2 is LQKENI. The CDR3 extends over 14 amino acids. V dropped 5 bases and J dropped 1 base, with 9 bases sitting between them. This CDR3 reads CASSEDRSNQPQHF. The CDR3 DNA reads TGTGCCAGCTCAGAAGACAGGAGCAATCAGCCCCAGCATTTT.

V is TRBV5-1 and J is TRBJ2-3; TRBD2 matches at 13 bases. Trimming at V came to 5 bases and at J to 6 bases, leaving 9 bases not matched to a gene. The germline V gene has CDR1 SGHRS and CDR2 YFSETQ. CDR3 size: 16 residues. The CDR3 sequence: CASSSTSGGARDTQYF. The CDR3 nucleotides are TGCGCCAGCAGTTCCACTAGCGGGGGGGCCCGTGATACGCAGTATTTT.

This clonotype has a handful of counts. Written as DNA, the CDR3 is TGCAGTGCTAGAGGTTACAGGATGAACACTGAAGCTTTCTTT. This sequence encodes CSARGYRMNTEAFF. This chain joins TRBV20-1 and TRBJ1-1, with D possibly matching TRBD1 (5 bases). Germline V gene data show CDR1 as DFQATT and CDR2 as SNEGSKA (reference sequence). This CDR3 has 14 amino acids. Trimming took off 1 base at V and 0 bases at J, with 9 bases between the two ends.

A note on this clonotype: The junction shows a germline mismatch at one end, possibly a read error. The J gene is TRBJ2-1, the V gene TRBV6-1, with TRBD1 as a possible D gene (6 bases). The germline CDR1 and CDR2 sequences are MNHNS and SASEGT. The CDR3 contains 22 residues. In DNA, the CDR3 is TGTGTCAGCAGTGTACAGCCACTCCGAGCCTCGAACCCGGGACACAGCTACAATGAGCAGTTCTTC. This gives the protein CVSSVQPLRASNPGHSYNEQFF.

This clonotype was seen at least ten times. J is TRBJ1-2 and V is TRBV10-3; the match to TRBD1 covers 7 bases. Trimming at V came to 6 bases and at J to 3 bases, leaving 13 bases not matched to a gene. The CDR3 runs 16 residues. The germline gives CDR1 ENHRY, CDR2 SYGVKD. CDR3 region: CAISTWTGQQDYGYTF. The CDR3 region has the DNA TGTGCCATCAGCACTTGGACAGGCCAACAGGACTATGGCTACACCTTC.

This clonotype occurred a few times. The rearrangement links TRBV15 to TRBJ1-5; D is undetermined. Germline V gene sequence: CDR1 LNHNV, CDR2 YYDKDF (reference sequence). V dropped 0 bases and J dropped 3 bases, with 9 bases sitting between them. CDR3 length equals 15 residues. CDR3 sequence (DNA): TGTGCCACCAGCAGAGATCTAGGGCTCAATCAGCCCCAGCATTTT. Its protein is CATSRDLGLNQPQHF.